This record covers a single TCR beta chain. Germline V lookup: CDR1 SGHNT, CDR2 YYREEE (reference sequence). CDR3 length: 16 amino acids. Trimming at V came to 4 bases and at J to 0 bases, leaving 8 bases not matched to a gene. These data come from a study of blood T cell repertoires in COVID-19. On the study more broadly: Sites in the United States, Italy and Spain provided acute and convalescent COVID-19 samples. The analysed material was cDNA or gDNA that came from T cells, B-cell-depleted T cells, or PBMCs.

In the source study's methods: Amplification from reference gene primers served as the basis for estimated nucleated cell counts. Libraries were prepared by immunoSEQ multiplex PCR; TCRdb keeps only in-frame clonotypes and omits some of them. Clone size and V and J calls were adopted from that table, with D and trimming inferred from the DNA. Found here are some 86,000 clones, roughly 84% of them singletons; the top ten hold approximately 15%. The chain employs TRBV5-4 and TRBJ2-3; 7 bases line up with TRBD1. The receptor's source is a woman aged 70-85 years with acute or convalescent COVID-19. Sample: peripheral blood. The CDR3 sequence is CASSTQGDASTDTQYF. The CDR3 nucleotides are TGTGCCAGCAGCACCCAGGGGGACGCTAGCACAGATACGCAGTATTTT. The entire variable domain, with the rest obtained from reference TRBV5-4 and TRBJ2-3, is as follows: ETGVTQSPTHLIKTRGQQVTLRCSSQSGHNTVSWYQQALGQGPQFIFQYYREEENGRGNFPPRFSGLQFPNYSSELNVNALELDDSALYLCASSTQGDASTDTQYFGPGTRLTVL.